A selection of T cell receptor beta chains follows, all from one sample in a study of T cell responses to AZD1222 COVID-19 vaccine. Clones were read by immunoSEQ multiplex PCR, and TCRdb kept only the in-frame ones, dropping some. Of around 100,000 clones in the sample, around 81% are singletons; the top ten hold roughly 9.9%. Sequencing used peripheral blood, obtained on day 0 of AZD1222 vaccination. Receptor source: an adult in good health. Each CDR3 is given with its conserved first and last residue. The D gene is left open where the match is weak. The listing skips clone size in some rows; elsewhere it reads once, few, many or a size class.

length	V	D	size	J	CDR3	DNA
14	TRBV5-1	NA	few	TRBJ1-1	CASSWSGQNTEAFF	TGCGCCAGCAGCTGGTCGGGACAGAACACTGAAGCTTTCTTT
17	TRBV7-8	NA	NA	TRBJ1-1	CASSLRGGQRANTEAFF	TGTGCCAGCAGCTTAAGGGGGGGGCAACGGGCGAACACTGAAGCTTTCTTT
15	TRBV28	TRBD1	NA	TRBJ1-2	CASSLPGQLKPGYTF	TGTGCCAGCAGTTTACCGGGACAGCTGAAGCCGGGCTACACCTTC
9	TRBV10-3	NA	NA	TRBJ2-5	CAIQETQYF	TGTGCCATCCAAGAGACCCAGTACTTC
13	TRBV2	NA	NA	TRBJ1-5	CASSVERNQPQHF	TGTGCCAGCAGTGTTGAGCGCAATCAGCCCCAGCATTTT
14	TRBV11-2	NA	few	TRBJ1-2	CASSFDRVEGGYTF	TGTGCCAGCAGCTTCGACCGCGTTGAGGGTGGCTACACCTTC
14	TRBV6-1	NA	NA	TRBJ1-5	CASSDGLGNQPQHF	TGTGCCAGCAGTGATGGTCTGGGCAATCAGCCCCAGCATTTT
16	TRBV15	TRBD1	NA	TRBJ1-2	CATSREQGAIRHGYTF	TGTGCCACCAGCAGAGAACAGGGGGCGATCCGACATGGCTACACCTTC
15	TRBV20-1	TRBD1	once	TRBJ2-1	CSASRTGGGYNEQFF	TGCAGTGCTAGTAGGACAGGGGGCGGATACAATGAGCAGTTCTTC
14	TRBV5-1	NA	NA	TRBJ2-5	CASSLAGVEETQYF	TGCGCCAGCAGCTTGGCCGGGGTTGAGGAGACCCAGTACTTC
14	TRBV6-5	NA	NA	TRBJ1-2	CASRDTGHDYGYTF	TGTGCCAGCAGAGACACTGGTCACGACTATGGCTACACCTTC
14	TRBV4-3	NA	NA	TRBJ2-5	CASSQDSGWETQYF	TGCGCCAGCAGCCAAGATTCCGGATGGGAGACCCAGTACTTC
13	TRBV28	NA	once	TRBJ1-2	CASTLRDNYGYTF	TGTGCCAGCACCCTCCGGGACAACTATGGCTACACCTTC
17	TRBV6-2/TRBV6-3	NA	NA	TRBJ1-6	CASSPSTQGTSYSPLHF	TGTGCCAGCAGCCCTTCTACCCAGGGGACATCTTATTCACCCCTCCACTTT
14	TRBV5-5	NA	NA	TRBJ2-2	CASSLLGAAGELFF	TGTGCCAGCAGCTTGTTGGGAGCGGCCGGGGAGCTGTTTTTT
13	TRBV7-9	NA	once	TRBJ1-4	CASSFSGVEKLFF	TGTGCCAGCAGCTTTTCAGGGGTGGAAAAACTGTTTTTT
11	TRBV20-1	NA	NA	TRBJ1-1	CSAQTGRRAFF	TGCAGTGCTCAGACAGGCCGACGAGCTTTCTTT
15	TRBV4-2	NA	NA	TRBJ2-3	CASSESDREVDTQYF	TGTGCCAGCAGCGAAAGTGACAGGGAGGTAGATACGCAGTATTTT
16	TRBV9	NA	NA	TRBJ1-3	CASSAPGRISGNTIYF	TGTGCCAGCAGCGCCCCGGGACGGATCTCTGGAAACACCATATATTTT
14	TRBV24-1	TRBD1	NA	TRBJ2-3	CATTETGRSDTQYF	TGTGCCACCACCGAGACAGGGAGAAGTGATACGCAGTATTTT
15	TRBV20-1	NA	NA	TRBJ1-6	CSASSRVNYNSPLHF	TGCAGTGCTAGTTCCCGGGTTAACTATAATTCACCCCTCCACTTT
14	TRBV19	NA	NA	TRBJ2-3	CASQPTAGTDTQYF	TGTGCCAGTCAACCGACAGCGGGCACAGATACGCAGTATTTT
15	TRBV9	NA	few	TRBJ2-5	CASSVGGEPQETQYF	TGTGCCAGCAGCGTAGGGGGGGAGCCCCAAGAGACCCAGTACTTC
19	TRBV7-2	TRBD2	NA	TRBJ2-7	CASSLVPHSLAGESYEQYF	TGTGCCAGCAGCTTAGTCCCTCACTCACTAGCGGGAGAATCTTACGAGCAGTACTTC
15	TRBV7-4	NA	NA	TRBJ1-1	CASSSTPYTNTEAFF	TGTGCCAGCAGCTCGACACCTTACACGAACACTGAAGCTTTCTTT
14	TRBV5-1	TRBD1	NA	TRBJ2-3	CASSFGQVEDTQYF	TGCGCCAGCAGCTTCGGACAGGTGGAAGATACGCAGTATTTT
15	TRBV2	TRBD2	NA	TRBJ2-7	CASSELAGGLYEQYF	TGTGCCAGCAGTGAACTAGCGGGGGGGCTCTACGAGCAGTACTTC
13	TRBV6-5	NA	NA	TRBJ2-2	CASSRAGAGELFF	TGTGCCAGCAGTCGTGCAGGGGCCGGGGAGCTGTTTTTT
19	TRBV18	NA	NA	TRBJ1-5	CASSPFEGGQGLGNQPQHF	TGTGCCAGCTCACCTTTTGAAGGGGGGCAGGGGCTAGGCAATCAGCCCCAGCATTTT
16	TRBV5-1	NA	NA	TRBJ1-3	CASSPGGTNSGNTIYF	TGCGCCAGCAGCCCCGGAGGGACAAACTCTGGAAACACCATATATTTT
13	TRBV2	TRBD2	NA	TRBJ2-1	CASSEPSGGEQFF	TGTGCCAGCAGTGAGCCTAGCGGGGGGGAGCAGTTCTTC
15	TRBV28	TRBD2	NA	TRBJ2-7	CASSGLAGDTYEQYF	TGTGCCAGCAGTGGTCTAGCGGGAGACACCTACGAGCAGTACTTC
15	TRBV3-1/TRBV3-2	TRBD1	NA	TRBJ2-7	CASSQPGTGFREQYF	TGTGCCAGCAGCCAACCCGGGACAGGGTTTCGCGAGCAGTACTTC
11	TRBV10-3	NA	NA	TRBJ2-1	CAISEQNEQFF	TGTGCCATCAGTGAACAGAATGAGCAGTTCTTC
13	TRBV5-1	NA	NA	TRBJ2-5	CASLEVPGETQYF	TGCGCCAGCCTAGAGGTACCGGGGGAGACCCAGTACTTC
13	TRBV5-1	NA	NA	TRBJ2-7	CASSPVGFYEQYF	TGCGCCAGCAGCCCAGTCGGGTTCTACGAGCAGTACTTC
15	TRBV7-2	NA	NA	TRBJ1-5	CASSLWGSLNQPQHF	TGTGCCAGCAGCTTATGGGGGTCGCTCAATCAGCCCCAGCATTTT
16	TRBV5-4	NA	NA	TRBJ1-4	CASSVMAGTQNEKLFF	TGTGCCAGCAGCGTAATGGCCGGGACCCAAAATGAAAAACTGTTTTTT
17	TRBV6-1	TRBD1	once	TRBJ2-1	CASSVGTGAASYNEQFF	TGTGCCAGCAGTGTGGGAACAGGGGCAGCGAGTTACAATGAGCAGTTCTTC
12	TRBV6-5	NA	NA	TRBJ2-1	CAVWARRGEQFF	TGTGCCGTCTGGGCTCGGCGGGGAGAGCAGTTCTTC
16	TRBV18	TRBD1	NA	TRBJ2-1	CASSPPTGGLYNEQFF	TGTGCCAGCTCACCCCCGACAGGGGGCCTTTACAATGAGCAGTTCTTC
15	TRBV28	NA	NA	TRBJ1-1	CASSPLGGWNTEAFF	TGTGCCAGCAGCCCGCTCGGTGGTTGGAACACTGAAGCTTTCTTT
14	TRBV5-6	NA	NA	TRBJ1-1	CASSSGQIRTEAFF	TGTGCCAGCAGCTCAGGACAGATAAGGACTGAAGCTTTCTTT